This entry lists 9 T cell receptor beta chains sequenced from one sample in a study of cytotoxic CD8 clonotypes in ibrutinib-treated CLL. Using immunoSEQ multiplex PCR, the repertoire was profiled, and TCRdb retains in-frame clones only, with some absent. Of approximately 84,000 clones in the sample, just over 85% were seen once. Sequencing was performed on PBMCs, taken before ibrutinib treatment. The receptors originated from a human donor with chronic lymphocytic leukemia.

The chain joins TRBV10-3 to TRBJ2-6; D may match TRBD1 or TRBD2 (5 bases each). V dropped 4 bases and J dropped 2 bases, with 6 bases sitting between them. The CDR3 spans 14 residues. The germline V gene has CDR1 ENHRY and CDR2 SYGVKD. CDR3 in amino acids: CAISVGAGANVLTF. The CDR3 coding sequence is TGTGCCATCAGTGTGGGGGCTGGGGCCAACGTCCTGACTTTC.

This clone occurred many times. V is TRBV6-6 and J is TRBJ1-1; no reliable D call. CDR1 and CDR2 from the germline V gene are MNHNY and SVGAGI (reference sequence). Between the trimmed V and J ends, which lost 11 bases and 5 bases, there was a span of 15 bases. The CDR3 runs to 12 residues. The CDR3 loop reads CAVYGVGTEAFF. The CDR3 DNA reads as TGTGCCGTCTATGGGGTTGGAACTGAAGCTTTCTTT.

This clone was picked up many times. The DNA for the CDR3 is TGTGCCAGCAGTCCGCCGGGGGAGGAAAAACTGTTTTTT. Protein sequence: CASSPPGEEKLFF. The chain couples TRBV27 to TRBJ1-4, with D possibly TRBD1 on 5 matching bases. Per germline, CDR1 MNHEY and CDR2 SMNVEV (reference sequence). Trimming removed 5 bases from V and 8 bases from J, with 12 bases in between. This CDR3 is 13 amino acids long.

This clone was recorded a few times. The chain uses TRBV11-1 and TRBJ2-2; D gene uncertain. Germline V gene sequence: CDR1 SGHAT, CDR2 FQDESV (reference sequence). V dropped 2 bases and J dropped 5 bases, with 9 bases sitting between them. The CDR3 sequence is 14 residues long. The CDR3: CASSLRTSTGELFF. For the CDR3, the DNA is TGTGCCAGCAGCTTACGTACTTCGACCGGGGAGCTGTTTTTT. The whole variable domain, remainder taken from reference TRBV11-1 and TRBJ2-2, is EAEVAQSPRYKITEKSQAVAFWCDPISGHATLYWYRQILGQGPELLVQFQDESVVDDSQLPKDRFSAERLKGVDSTLKIQPAELGDSAMYLCASSLRTSTGELFFGEGSRLTVL.

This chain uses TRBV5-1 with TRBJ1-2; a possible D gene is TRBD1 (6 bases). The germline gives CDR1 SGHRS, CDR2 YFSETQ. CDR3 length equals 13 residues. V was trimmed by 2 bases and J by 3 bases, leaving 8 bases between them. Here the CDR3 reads CASSFSGDYGYTF. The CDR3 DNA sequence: TGCGCCAGCAGCTTCTCAGGGGACTATGGCTACACCTTC.

The CDR3 DNA follows: TGTGCCAGCAGTTCACAGGGGGCGGGGACCTTGGGCGAGCAGTACTTC. Protein product: CASSSQGAGTLGEQYF. V and J are TRBV6-5 and TRBJ2-7; 9 bases are shared with TRBD1. Looked up from germline, CDR1 is MNHEY and CDR2 is SVGAGI. V was clipped by 4 bases and J by 6 bases; unmatched bases: 13. The CDR3 contains 16 residues.

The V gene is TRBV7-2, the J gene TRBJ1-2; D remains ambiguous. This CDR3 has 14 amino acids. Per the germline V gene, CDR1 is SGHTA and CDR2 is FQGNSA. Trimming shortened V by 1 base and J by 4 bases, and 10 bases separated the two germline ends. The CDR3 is CASSLVGFSYGYTF. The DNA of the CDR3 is TGTGCCAGCAGCTTAGTCGGCTTTAGCTATGGCTACACCTTC.

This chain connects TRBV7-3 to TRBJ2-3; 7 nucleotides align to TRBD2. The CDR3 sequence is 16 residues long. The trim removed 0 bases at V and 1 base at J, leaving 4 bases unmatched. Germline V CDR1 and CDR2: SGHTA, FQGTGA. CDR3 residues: CASSLTGAGGTDTQYF. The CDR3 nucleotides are TGTGCCAGCAGCTTAACTGGTGCGGGAGGCACAGATACGCAGTATTTT.

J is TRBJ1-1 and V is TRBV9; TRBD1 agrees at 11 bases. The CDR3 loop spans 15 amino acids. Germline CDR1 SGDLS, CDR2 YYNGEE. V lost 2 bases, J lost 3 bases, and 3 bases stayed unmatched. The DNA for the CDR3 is TGTGCCAGCAGCGTCGGACAGGGGGCCGACACTGAAGCTTTCTTT. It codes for CASSVGQGADTEAFF.